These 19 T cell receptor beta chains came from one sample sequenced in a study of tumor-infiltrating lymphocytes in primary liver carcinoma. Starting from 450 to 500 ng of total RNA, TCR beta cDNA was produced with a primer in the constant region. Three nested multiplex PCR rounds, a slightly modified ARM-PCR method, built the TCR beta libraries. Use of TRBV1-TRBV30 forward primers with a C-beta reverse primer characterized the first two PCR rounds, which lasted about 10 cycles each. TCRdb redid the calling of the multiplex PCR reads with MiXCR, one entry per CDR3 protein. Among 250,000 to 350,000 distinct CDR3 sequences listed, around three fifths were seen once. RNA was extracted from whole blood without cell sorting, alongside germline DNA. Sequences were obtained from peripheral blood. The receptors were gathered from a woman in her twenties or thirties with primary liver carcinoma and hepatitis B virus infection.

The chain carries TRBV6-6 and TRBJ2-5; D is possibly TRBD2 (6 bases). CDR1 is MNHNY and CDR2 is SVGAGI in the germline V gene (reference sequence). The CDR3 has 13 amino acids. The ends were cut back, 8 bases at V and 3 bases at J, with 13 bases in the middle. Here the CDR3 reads CASCGTGKETQYF. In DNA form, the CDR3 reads TGTGCCAGCTGCGGGACGGGGAAAGAGACCCAGTACTTC.

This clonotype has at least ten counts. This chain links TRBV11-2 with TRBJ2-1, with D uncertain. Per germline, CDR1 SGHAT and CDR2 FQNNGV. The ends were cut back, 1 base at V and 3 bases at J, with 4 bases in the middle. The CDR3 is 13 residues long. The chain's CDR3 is CASSLGNYNEQFF. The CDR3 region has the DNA TGTGCCAGCAGCTTAGGGAACTACAATGAGCAGTTCTTC.

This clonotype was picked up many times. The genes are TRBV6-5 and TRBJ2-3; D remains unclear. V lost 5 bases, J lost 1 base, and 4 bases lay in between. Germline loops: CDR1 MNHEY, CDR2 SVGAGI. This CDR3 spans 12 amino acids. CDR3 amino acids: CASSQGTDTQYF. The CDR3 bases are TGTGCCAGCAGTCAAGGCACAGATACGCAGTATTTT.

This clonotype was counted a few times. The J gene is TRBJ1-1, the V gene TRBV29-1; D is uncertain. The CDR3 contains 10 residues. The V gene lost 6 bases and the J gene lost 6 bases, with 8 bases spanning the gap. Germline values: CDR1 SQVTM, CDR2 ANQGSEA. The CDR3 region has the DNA TGCAGCGTCACGGACGCTGAAGCTTTCTTT. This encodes CSVTDAEAFF.

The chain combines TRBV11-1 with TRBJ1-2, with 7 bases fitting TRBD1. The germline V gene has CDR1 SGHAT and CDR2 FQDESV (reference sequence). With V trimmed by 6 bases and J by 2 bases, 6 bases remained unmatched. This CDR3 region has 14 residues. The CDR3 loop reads CASSTQTGNYGYTF. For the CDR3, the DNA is TGTGCCAGCAGTACTCAGACAGGGAACTATGGCTACACCTTC.

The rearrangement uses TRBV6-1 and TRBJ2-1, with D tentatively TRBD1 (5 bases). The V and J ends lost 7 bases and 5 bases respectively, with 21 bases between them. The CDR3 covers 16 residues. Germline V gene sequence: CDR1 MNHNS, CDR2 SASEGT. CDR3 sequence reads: CASKKGLTIANNEQFF. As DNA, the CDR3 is TGTGCCAGCAAAAAGGGGCTAACAATTGCGAACAATGAGCAGTTCTTC.

This CDR3 is CASSLAQGQGGKKLFF. In DNA form, the CDR3 reads TGTGCCAGCAGCTTAGCCCAGGGACAGGGCGGGAAAAAACTGTTTTTT. The chain recombines TRBV7-8 with TRBJ1-4; 9 nucleotides match TRBD1. This CDR3 has 16 amino acids. Unmatched junction bases numbered 8, after V lost 0 bases and J lost 9 bases. Looked up from germline, CDR1 is SGHVS and CDR2 is FQNEAQ.

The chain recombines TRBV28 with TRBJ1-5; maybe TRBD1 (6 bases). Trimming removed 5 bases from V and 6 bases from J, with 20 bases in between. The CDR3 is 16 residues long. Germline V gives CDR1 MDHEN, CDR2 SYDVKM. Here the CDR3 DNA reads TGTGCCAGCAGTCCCCTTCCGGGGGCTGTAGGTCAGCCCCAGCATTTT. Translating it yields CASSPLPGAVGQPQHF.

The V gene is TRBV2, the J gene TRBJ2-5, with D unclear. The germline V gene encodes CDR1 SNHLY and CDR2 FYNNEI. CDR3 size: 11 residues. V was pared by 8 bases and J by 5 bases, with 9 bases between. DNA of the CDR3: TGTGCCAGCGCAGTCGGCGAGACCCAGTACTTC. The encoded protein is CASAVGETQYF.

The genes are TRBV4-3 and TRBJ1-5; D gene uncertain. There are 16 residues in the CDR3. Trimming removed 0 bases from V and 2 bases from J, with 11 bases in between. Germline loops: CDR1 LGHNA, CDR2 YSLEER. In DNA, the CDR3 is TGCGCCAGCAGCCAAGATTTGTCAGCCCGCAATCAGCCCCAGCATTTT. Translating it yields CASSQDLSARNQPQHF.

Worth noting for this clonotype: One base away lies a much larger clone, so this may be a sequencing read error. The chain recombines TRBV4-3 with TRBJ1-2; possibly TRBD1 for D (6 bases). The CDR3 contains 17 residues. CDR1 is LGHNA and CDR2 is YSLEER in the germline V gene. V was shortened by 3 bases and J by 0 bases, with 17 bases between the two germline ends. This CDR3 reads CASSHVSLDRSNYGYTF. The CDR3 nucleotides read TGCGCCAGCAGCCATGTCTCGTTGGACAGATCTAACTATGGCTACACCTTC.

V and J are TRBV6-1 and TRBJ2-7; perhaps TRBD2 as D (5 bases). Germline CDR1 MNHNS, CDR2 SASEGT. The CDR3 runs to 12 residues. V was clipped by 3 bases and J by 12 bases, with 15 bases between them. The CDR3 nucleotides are TGTGCCAGCAGTGAGGCTGTGAGGGTTCGGTACTTC. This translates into CASSEAVRVRYF.

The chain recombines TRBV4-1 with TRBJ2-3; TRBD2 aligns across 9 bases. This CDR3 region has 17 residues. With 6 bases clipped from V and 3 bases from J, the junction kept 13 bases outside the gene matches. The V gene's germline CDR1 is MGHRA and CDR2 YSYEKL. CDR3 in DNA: TGCGCCAGCAGACACATAGATAGCGGGAGAATGACAGATACGCAGTATTTT. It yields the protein CASRHIDSGRMTDTQYF.

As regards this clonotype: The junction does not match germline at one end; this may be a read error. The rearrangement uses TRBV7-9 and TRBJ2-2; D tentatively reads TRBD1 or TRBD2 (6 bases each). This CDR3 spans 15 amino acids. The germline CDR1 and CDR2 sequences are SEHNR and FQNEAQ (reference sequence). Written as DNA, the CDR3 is TGTGCCAGCAGCTTTACAGGGACTTACACCGGGGAGTTGTTTTTT. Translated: CASSFTGTYTGELFF.

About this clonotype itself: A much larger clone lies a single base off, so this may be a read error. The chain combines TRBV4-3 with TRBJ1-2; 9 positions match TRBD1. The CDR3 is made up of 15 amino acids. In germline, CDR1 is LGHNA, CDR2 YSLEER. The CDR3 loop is CVSSQVGTGPYGYTF. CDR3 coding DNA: TGCGTCAGCAGCCAAGTGGGGACAGGGCCCTATGGCTACACCTTC.

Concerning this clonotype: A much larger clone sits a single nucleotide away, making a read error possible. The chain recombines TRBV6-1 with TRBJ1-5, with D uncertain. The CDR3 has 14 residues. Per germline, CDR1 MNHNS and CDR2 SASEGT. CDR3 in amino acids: CASSRDTNNLPQHF. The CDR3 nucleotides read TGTGCCAGCAGTCGAGACACCAACAATCTGCCCCAGCATTTT.

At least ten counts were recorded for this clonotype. CDR3 loop: CASSQGYQETQYF. The CDR3 nucleotides are TGTGCCAGCAGTCAGGGATACCAAGAGACCCAGTACTTC. This chain uses TRBV11-2 with TRBJ2-5; D perhaps matches TRBD1 (5 bases). Deletions cut 6 bases from V and 0 bases from J, with 8 bases between. The CDR3 length is 13 residues. Per germline, CDR1 SGHAT and CDR2 FQNNGV.

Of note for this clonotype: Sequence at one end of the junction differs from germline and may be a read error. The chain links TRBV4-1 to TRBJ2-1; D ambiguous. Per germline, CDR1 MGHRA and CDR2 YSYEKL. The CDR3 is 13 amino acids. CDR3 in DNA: TGCGCCAGTAGCCAAGATCACTACAATGAGCAGTTCTTC. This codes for CASSQDHYNEQFF.

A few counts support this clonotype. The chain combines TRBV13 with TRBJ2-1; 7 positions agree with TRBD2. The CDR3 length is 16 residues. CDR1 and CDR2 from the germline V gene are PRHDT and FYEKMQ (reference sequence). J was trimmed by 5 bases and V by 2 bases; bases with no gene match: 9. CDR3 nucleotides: TGTGCCAGCAGCTTATTCGGCCGGGAGGCCAACAATGAGCAGTTCTTC. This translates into CASSLFGREANNEQFF.